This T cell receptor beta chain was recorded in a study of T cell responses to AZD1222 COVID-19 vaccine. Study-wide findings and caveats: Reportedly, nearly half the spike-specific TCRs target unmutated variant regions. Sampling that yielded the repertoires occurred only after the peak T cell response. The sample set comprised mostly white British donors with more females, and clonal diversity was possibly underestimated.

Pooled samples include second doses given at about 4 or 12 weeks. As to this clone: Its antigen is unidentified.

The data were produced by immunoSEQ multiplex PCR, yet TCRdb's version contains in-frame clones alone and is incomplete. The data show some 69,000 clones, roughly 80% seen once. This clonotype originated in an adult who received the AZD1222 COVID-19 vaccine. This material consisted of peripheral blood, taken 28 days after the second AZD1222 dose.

This CDR3 is CASSSGGLGEKLFF. CDR3 coding DNA: TGCGCCAGCAGCTCGGGGGGCTTGGGTGAAAAACTGTTTTTT. The rearrangement uses TRBV5-1 and TRBJ1-4, with D tentatively TRBD1 (6 bases). The germline V and J ends were trimmed by 3 bases and 7 bases, with 13 bases remaining between them. CDR3 length: 14 residues. The germline V gene has CDR1 SGHRS and CDR2 YFSETQ. The whole variable domain, remainder taken from reference TRBV5-1 and TRBJ1-4, is KAGVTQTPRYLIKTRGQQVTLSCSPISGHRSVSWYQQTPGQGLQFLFEYFSETQRNKGNFPGRFSGRQFSNSRSEMNVSTLELGDSALYLCASSSGGLGEKLFFGSGTQLSVL.